These 9 T cell receptor beta chains were sequenced from one sample in a study of CD8 T cells in ankylosing spondylitis. Findings of the study overall: Made up of fewer than 10 highly homologous variants, a TCR beta motif appeared characteristic of ankylosing spondylitis blood.

These receptors' antigens are unknown. In TCRdb, the 5' RACE reads were re-called with MiXCR into one record per CDR3 protein. The sample records some 85,000 distinct CDR3 sequences, roughly 8.8% being singletons. Sequencing used blood, either unsorted or a sorted T cell fraction (not recorded which). These TCRs come from a male donor with ankylosing spondylitis.

This clonotype appeared a few times. The rearrangement uses TRBV5-6 and TRBJ1-1; D unclear. V was clipped by 2 bases and J by 3 bases, with 5 bases between them. Per the germline V gene, CDR1 is SGHDT and CDR2 is YYEEEE. This CDR3 is 12 amino acids long. DNA for the CDR3: TGTGCCAGCAGCTTTGTTGACACTGAAGCTTTCTTT. Protein sequence: CASSFVDTEAFF.

This clonotype was found many times. J is TRBJ2-1 and V is TRBV7-9; D perhaps matches TRBD2 (6 bases). The germline V and J ends were trimmed by 2 bases and 3 bases, with 14 bases remaining between them. CDR1 and CDR2 from the germline V gene are SEHNR and FQNEAQ (reference sequence). The CDR3 has 16 residues. CDR3 sequence: CASSLMGGTLYNEQFF. In DNA, the CDR3 is TGTGCCAGCAGCTTAATGGGCGGGACTCTCTACAATGAGCAGTTCTTC. Full variable domain (remainder filled in from reference TRBV7-9 and TRBJ2-1): DTGVSQNPRHKITKRGQNVTFRCDPISEHNRLYWYRQTLGQGPEFLTYFQNEAQLEKSRLLSDRFSAERPKGSFSTLEIQRTEQGDSAMYLCASSLMGGTLYNEQFFGPGTRLTVL.

This clonotype was seen ten or more times. The chain combines TRBV25-1 with TRBJ1-2; 7 bases fit TRBD1. The CDR3 runs to 15 residues. V lost 8 bases and J lost 0; bases outside the gene matches: 9. Germline values: CDR1 MGHDK, CDR2 SYGVNS. Here the CDR3 reads CASRGQLRTNYGYTF. The CDR3 bases are TGTGCCAGCCGGGGACAGCTGCGAACTAACTATGGCTACACCTTC.

J is TRBJ1-4 and V is TRBV27, with TRBD1 identical over 7 bases. This CDR3 has 15 residues. With V trimmed by 6 bases and J by 2 bases, 6 bases remained unmatched. In germline, CDR1 is MNHEY, CDR2 SMNVEV (reference sequence). The CDR3 DNA reads as TGTGCCAGCAGCCCTAGACAGGGCACTAATGAAAAACTGTTTTTT. This gives the protein CASSPRQGTNEKLFF.

This chain connects TRBV13 to TRBJ2-3, with a tentative D call TRBD1 (5 bases). The CDR3 sequence is 15 residues long. From germline, CDR1 is PRHDT and CDR2 FYEKMQ (reference sequence). The ends were cut back, 5 bases at V and 4 bases at J, with 16 bases in the middle. The CDR3 DNA is TGTGCCAGCAGCCAAGCCAGGGATGGTTCAGATACGCAGTATTTT. It specifies CASSQARDGSDTQYF.

This clonotype was observed at least ten times. The chain employs TRBV12-3 or TRBV12-4 and TRBJ2-1; 11 bases fit TRBD2. The length of the CDR3 is 15 residues. The junction had 7 bases not matched to a gene; V was cut back by 5 bases and J by 7 bases. The CDR3 reads CASSPIAGGFNEQFF. For the CDR3, the DNA is TGTGCCAGCAGTCCTATAGCGGGAGGGTTTAATGAGCAGTTCTTC.

This clonotype was observed a few times. The chain carries TRBV13 and TRBJ2-3; D gene uncertain. Between the trimmed V and J ends, which lost 5 bases and 3 bases, there was a span of 18 bases. This CDR3 comprises 16 residues. Germline loops: CDR1 PRHDT, CDR2 FYEKMQ (reference sequence). The CDR3: CASSAPAPGNTDTQYF. The CDR3 DNA follows: TGTGCCAGCAGCGCGCCGGCGCCGGGCAATACAGATACGCAGTATTTT.

There are many counts of this clonotype. This chain joins TRBV27 and TRBJ2-7, with D hard to call. The CDR3 sequence is 12 residues long. Germline lookup yields CDR1 MNHEY and CDR2 SMNVEV (reference sequence). Trimming left V 7 bases short and J 4 bases short, with 11 bases between. CDR3 loop: CASIILGYEQYF. The CDR3 nucleotides are TGTGCCAGCATCATATTGGGGTACGAGCAGTACTTC.

The V call is TRBV5-1, the J call TRBJ1-1; a possible D gene is TRBD1 (6 bases). The germline V and J ends were trimmed by 4 bases and 1 base, with 11 bases remaining between them. The CDR3 is 14 amino acids. Looked up from germline, CDR1 is SGHRS and CDR2 is YFSETQ. The CDR3 bases are TGCGCCAGCAGCCCACAGGGCACGAACACTGAAGCTTTCTTT. Translation gives CASSPQGTNTEAFF. Full variable domain (rest looked up from reference TRBV5-1 and TRBJ1-1): KAGVTQTPRYLIKTRGQQVTLSCSPISGHRSVSWYQQTPGQGLQFLFEYFSETQRNKGNFPGRFSGRQFSNSRSEMNVSTLELGDSALYLCASSPQGTNTEAFFGQGTRLTVV.